A selection of T cell receptor beta chains follows, all from one sample in a study of CD8 T cells in ankylosing spondylitis. MiXCR was run by TCRdb on the 5' RACE reads, yielding one entry per CDR3 protein. This table has a few hundred thousand distinct CDR3 sequences, 6.5% to 10% appearing once. Sequenced sample: blood, either unsorted or a sorted T cell fraction (not recorded which). The receptors come from a male donor with ankylosing spondylitis. CDR3s include the opening cysteine and the closing phenylalanine or tryptophan. Fields, in order: J gene, V gene, clone size, D gene, CDR3 DNA, CDR3 protein. The D gene is left open where the match is weak. Part of the rows lack a size; the others show once, few, many or a class for expanded clones.

J gene: TRBJ2-3
V gene: TRBV4-1
clone size: NA
D gene: TRBD2
CDR3 DNA: TGCGCCAGCAGCCACGCTCCTCCTCTAGCGGCAAATGCAGATACGCAGTATTTT
CDR3 protein: CASSHAPPLAANADTQYF

J gene: TRBJ2-4
V gene: TRBV20-1
clone size: NA
D gene: NA
CDR3 DNA: TGCAGTGCTAGGAATTCAGCCAAAAACATTCAGTACTTC
CDR3 protein: CSARNSAKNIQYF

J gene: TRBJ1-5
V gene: TRBV19
clone size: NA
D gene: TRBD1
CDR3 DNA: TGTGCCAGCAACAGGGGGTGGGGCCGGGGCAATCAGCCCCAGCATTTT
CDR3 protein: CASNRGWGRGNQPQHF

J gene: TRBJ2-7
V gene: TRBV12-3/TRBV12-4
clone size: many
D gene: NA
CDR3 DNA: TGTGCCAGCAACCCACGGACCGGATCCTACTACGAGCAGTACTTC
CDR3 protein: CASNPRTGSYYEQYF

J gene: TRBJ2-2
V gene: TRBV5-1
clone size: many
D gene: NA
CDR3 DNA: TGCGCCAGCAGCAAGGACGGTATGGACACCGGGGAGCTGTTTTTT
CDR3 protein: CASSKDGMDTGELFF

J gene: TRBJ2-1
V gene: TRBV6-2/TRBV6-3
clone size: few
D gene: TRBD2
CDR3 DNA: TGTGCCAGCATCCCAAGGCGAGGACTAGCGGGACCGCGGTATGAGCAGTTCTTC
CDR3 protein: CASIPRRGLAGPRYEQFF

J gene: TRBJ2-7
V gene: TRBV18
clone size: few
D gene: TRBD1
CDR3 DNA: TGTGCCAGCTCACTCCGGGACAGGGGGGGGGAGCAGTACTTC
CDR3 protein: CASSLRDRGGEQYF

J gene: TRBJ1-5
V gene: TRBV6-1
clone size: NA
D gene: NA
CDR3 DNA: TGTGCCAGCAGGAAACAGGGATTTAATCAGCCCCAGCATTTT
CDR3 protein: CASRKQGFNQPQHF

J gene: TRBJ2-7
V gene: TRBV5-1
clone size: NA
D gene: NA
CDR3 DNA: TGCGCCAGCAGCTTAAGACAGGATAGCTCCTACGAGCAGTACTTC
CDR3 protein: CASSLRQDSSYEQYF

J gene: TRBJ2-3
V gene: TRBV20-1
clone size: NA
D gene: TRBD2
CDR3 DNA: TGCAGTGCTAGTCCAACTAGCGGGAGTTGGGATACGCAGTATTTT
CDR3 protein: CSASPTSGSWDTQYF

J gene: TRBJ1-1
V gene: TRBV7-9
clone size: many
D gene: TRBD1
CDR3 DNA: TGTGCCAGCAGCCACAACGACAGGGCGGCTGAAGCTTTCTTT
CDR3 protein: CASSHNDRAAEAFF

J gene: TRBJ2-4
V gene: TRBV12-3/TRBV12-4
clone size: NA
D gene: NA
CDR3 DNA: TGTGCCACCTCAAGGGGAAACATTCAGTACTTC
CDR3 protein: CATSRGNIQYF

J gene: TRBJ1-1
V gene: TRBV29-1
clone size: many
D gene: NA
CDR3 DNA: TGCAGCGTTGAAGATGATACAGGGACTGAAGCTTTCTTT
CDR3 protein: CSVEDDTGTEAFF

J gene: TRBJ2-6
V gene: TRBV29-1
clone size: few
D gene: NA
CDR3 DNA: TGCAGCGTTGAGTCATGGGAATCCGGGGCCAACGTCCTGACTTTC
CDR3 protein: CSVESWESGANVLTF

J gene: TRBJ1-2
V gene: TRBV7-3
clone size: NA
D gene: TRBD1
CDR3 DNA: TGTGCCAGCAGCTTATCCCCCAGGACAGGACCCTACACCTTC
CDR3 protein: CASSLSPRTGPYTF

J gene: TRBJ1-2
V gene: TRBV21-1
clone size: few
D gene: NA
CDR3 DNA: TGTGCCAGCAGCAAAGGGCAGGGTGGTGGCTACACCTTC
CDR3 protein: CASSKGQGGGYTF

J gene: TRBJ2-2
V gene: TRBV29-1
clone size: few
D gene: TRBD1
CDR3 DNA: TGCAGCGTTGAAGCCAGGGGGCGGTTCGGGGAGCTGTTTTTT
CDR3 protein: CSVEARGRFGELFF

J gene: TRBJ2-1
V gene: TRBV20-1
clone size: few
D gene: NA
CDR3 DNA: TGCAGTGCTAGGACTACCTACAATGAGCAGTTCTTC
CDR3 protein: CSARTTYNEQFF

J gene: TRBJ2-5
V gene: TRBV29-1
clone size: NA
D gene: NA
CDR3 DNA: TGCAGCGTTGAACACCTCCAAGAGACCCAGTACTTC
CDR3 protein: CSVEHLQETQYF

J gene: TRBJ2-5
V gene: TRBV7-9
clone size: many
D gene: NA
CDR3 DNA: TGTGCCAGCAGCTTAGTGGAGACCCAGTACTTC
CDR3 protein: CASSLVETQYF

J gene: TRBJ2-7
V gene: TRBV6-1
clone size: many
D gene: NA
CDR3 DNA: TGTGCCAGCAAGCACAGGGTCCTCGACGAGCAGTACTTC
CDR3 protein: CASKHRVLDEQYF

J gene: TRBJ2-1
V gene: TRBV6-1
clone size: few
D gene: NA
CDR3 DNA: TGTGCCAGCAGCACGACCAGGACGGGACTCGGCAATGAGCAGTTCTTC
CDR3 protein: CASSTTRTGLGNEQFF

J gene: TRBJ2-1
V gene: TRBV6-2/TRBV6-3
clone size: few
D gene: TRBD2
CDR3 DNA: TGTGCCAGCAGTGAGGGACTAGCGGTTCTGGGTGAGCAGTTCTTC
CDR3 protein: CASSEGLAVLGEQFF

J gene: TRBJ2-7
V gene: TRBV12-3/TRBV12-4
clone size: many
D gene: NA
CDR3 DNA: TGTGCCAGCAGAGGACTCTGGAGCTCCTACGAGCAGTACTTC
CDR3 protein: CASRGLWSSYEQYF

J gene: TRBJ2-5
V gene: TRBV5-1
clone size: NA
D gene: NA
CDR3 DNA: TGCGCCAGCAGCTTCGAGAGGTTGGAGACCCAGTACTTC
CDR3 protein: CASSFERLETQYF

J gene: TRBJ1-5
V gene: TRBV7-9
clone size: NA
D gene: NA
CDR3 DNA: TGTGCCAGCAGCTCCGGGCACCGGGACCAGCCCCAGCATTTT
CDR3 protein: CASSSGHRDQPQHF

J gene: TRBJ1-4
V gene: TRBV20-1
clone size: NA
D gene: TRBD1
CDR3 DNA: TGCAGTGCTAGCTCAGGGGGCGGTGAAAAACTGTTTTTT
CDR3 protein: CSASSGGGEKLFF

J gene: TRBJ1-1
V gene: TRBV5-1
clone size: NA
D gene: TRBD1
CDR3 DNA: TGCGCCAGCAGTTCGCATTCCGGGACAGCGAACACTGAAGCTTTCTTT
CDR3 protein: CASSSHSGTANTEAFF

J gene: TRBJ1-2
V gene: TRBV29-1
clone size: many
D gene: NA
CDR3 DNA: TGCAGCGTCCTCTACTATGGCTACACCTTC
CDR3 protein: CSVLYYGYTF

J gene: TRBJ1-1
V gene: TRBV27
clone size: NA
D gene: TRBD1
CDR3 DNA: TGTGCCAGCAGTCCAAGGACAGGGATGGACACTGAAGCTTTCTTT
CDR3 protein: CASSPRTGMDTEAFF

J gene: TRBJ2-3
V gene: TRBV27
clone size: few
D gene: NA
CDR3 DNA: TGTGCCAGCACCAGATACCTGGGTAGGGCAGATACGCAGTATTTT
CDR3 protein: CASTRYLGRADTQYF

J gene: TRBJ1-2
V gene: TRBV20-1
clone size: few
D gene: TRBD1
CDR3 DNA: TGCAGTGCTAGAGGGACAGGTGGCTACACCTTC
CDR3 protein: CSARGTGGYTF

J gene: TRBJ2-1
V gene: TRBV3-1
clone size: NA
D gene: TRBD2
CDR3 DNA: TGTGCCAGCAGCCCCTCGACCCTGCGGGGAGGGGATGAGCAGTTCTTC
CDR3 protein: CASSPSTLRGGDEQFF

J gene: TRBJ2-7
V gene: TRBV6-5
clone size: few
D gene: NA
CDR3 DNA: TGTGCCAGCAGTTTACCGGAGGGGGGGGGCGAGCAGTACTTC
CDR3 protein: CASSLPEGGGEQYF

J gene: TRBJ1-5
V gene: TRBV18
clone size: NA
D gene: NA
CDR3 DNA: TGTGCCAGCTCACCAGAAGGGGTTCAGCCCCAGCATTTT
CDR3 protein: CASSPEGVQPQHF

J gene: TRBJ2-1
V gene: TRBV12-3/TRBV12-4
clone size: few
D gene: NA
CDR3 DNA: TGTGCCAGCAGTTCCACAGGGATGGGGGCTCAAGAGCAGTTCTTC
CDR3 protein: CASSSTGMGAQEQFF

J gene: TRBJ2-7
V gene: TRBV29-1
clone size: NA
D gene: TRBD1
CDR3 DNA: TGCAGCGTCCGCCTGACAGGGGCCTACGAGCAGTACTTC
CDR3 protein: CSVRLTGAYEQYF

J gene: TRBJ2-1
V gene: TRBV30
clone size: NA
D gene: TRBD2
CDR3 DNA: TGTGCCTGGACCGTAGGAGCGGGAGCTTTCAATGAGCAGTTCTTC
CDR3 protein: CAWTVGAGAFNEQFF

J gene: TRBJ2-1
V gene: TRBV3-1
clone size: NA
D gene: NA
CDR3 DNA: TGTGCCAGCAGCCCCGGGCAGTGGTACAATGAGCAGTTCTTC
CDR3 protein: CASSPGQWYNEQFF

J gene: TRBJ2-1
V gene: TRBV28
clone size: NA
D gene: NA
CDR3 DNA: TGTGCCAGCATAGGGCTGGGTTTCTGGGGGTTGAACGGAAACAATGAGCAGTTCTTC
CDR3 protein: CASIGLGFWGLNGNNEQFF

J gene: TRBJ1-3
V gene: TRBV5-1
clone size: NA
D gene: NA
CDR3 DNA: TGCGCCAGCAGCTTGTTAGGCAGTGACTCTGGAAACACCATATATTTT
CDR3 protein: CASSLLGSDSGNTIYF